This T cell receptor beta chain was captured in a study of neoadjuvant nivolumab and ipilimumab in lung cancer. Study findings and constraints: TCR clonality did not significantly correlate with pathologic tumor regression. Compared with tumor-adjacent uninvolved lung, resected tumors showed greater richness and clonality. Higher pretherapy blood TCR richness went with higher resected-tumor richness. Only two of four nivolumab-treated tumors gained richness and clonality by surgery.

TCRdb's copy holds only in-frame clones and misses some; the assay was immunoSEQ multiplex PCR. This table holds 30,000 or so clones, about nine tenths found once. On this clone itself: As yet, its antigen is unknown.

Trimming at V came to 2 bases and at J to 7 bases, leaving 5 bases not matched to a gene. The CDR3 extends over 15 amino acids. Germline CDR1 reads SGHKS; CDR2 reads YYEKEE (reference sequence). The sequence came from an adult with non-small cell lung cancer. The chain has TRBV5-5 and TRBJ2-1; 11 bases map to TRBD1. The sequenced sample was peripheral blood, obtained after neoadjuvant nivolumab, alone or with ipilimumab, at or shortly before surgery. The CDR3 bases are TGTGCCAGCAGCTTAAGGACAGGGGGCTTGAATGAGCAGTTCTTC. This translates into CASSLRTGGLNEQFF.